This TCR beta chain was sequenced during a study of early T cells in non-severe SARS-CoV-2 infection. Whole-study context: Sequencing of unsorted whole blood was done on bulk RNA, leaving chains unpaired.

Study-level findings and limits: The VDJdb matching leaned toward anti-spike CD8 responses and overlooked private and CD4 specificities.

With regard to this clonotype: The antigen remains unidentified. This clone may be a read error of a much larger clone one base away.

Individual cDNA molecules carried attached unique molecular identifiers. TCRdb passed the 5' RACE reads through MiXCR, listing each CDR3 protein once. The table lists tens of thousands of distinct CDR3 sequences, around 13% of them singletons. Deletions cut 5 bases from V and 10 bases from J, with 16 bases between. The germline CDR1 and CDR2 sequences are GTSNPN and SVGIG (reference sequence). CDR3 length: 12 residues. This chain uses TRBV30 with TRBJ2-3, with D perhaps assigned TRBD1 or TRBD2 (5 bases each). The material sequenced was whole blood. The sequence was obtained from an adult who was a healthcare worker with PCR-confirmed SARS-CoV-2 infection or an uninfected control (not recorded which). CDR3 bases: TGTGCCTGGGGCCGGGGCCCCATAGCGCAGTATTTT. Encoded protein: CAWGRGPIAQYF. Combining the CDR3 with reference TRBV30 and TRBJ2-3 gives the whole variable domain SQTIHQWPATLVQPVGSPLSLECTVEGTSNPNLYWYRQAAGRGLQLLFYSVGIGQISSEVPQNLSASRPQDRQFILSSKKLLLSDSGFYLCAWGRGPIAQYFGPGTRLTVL.